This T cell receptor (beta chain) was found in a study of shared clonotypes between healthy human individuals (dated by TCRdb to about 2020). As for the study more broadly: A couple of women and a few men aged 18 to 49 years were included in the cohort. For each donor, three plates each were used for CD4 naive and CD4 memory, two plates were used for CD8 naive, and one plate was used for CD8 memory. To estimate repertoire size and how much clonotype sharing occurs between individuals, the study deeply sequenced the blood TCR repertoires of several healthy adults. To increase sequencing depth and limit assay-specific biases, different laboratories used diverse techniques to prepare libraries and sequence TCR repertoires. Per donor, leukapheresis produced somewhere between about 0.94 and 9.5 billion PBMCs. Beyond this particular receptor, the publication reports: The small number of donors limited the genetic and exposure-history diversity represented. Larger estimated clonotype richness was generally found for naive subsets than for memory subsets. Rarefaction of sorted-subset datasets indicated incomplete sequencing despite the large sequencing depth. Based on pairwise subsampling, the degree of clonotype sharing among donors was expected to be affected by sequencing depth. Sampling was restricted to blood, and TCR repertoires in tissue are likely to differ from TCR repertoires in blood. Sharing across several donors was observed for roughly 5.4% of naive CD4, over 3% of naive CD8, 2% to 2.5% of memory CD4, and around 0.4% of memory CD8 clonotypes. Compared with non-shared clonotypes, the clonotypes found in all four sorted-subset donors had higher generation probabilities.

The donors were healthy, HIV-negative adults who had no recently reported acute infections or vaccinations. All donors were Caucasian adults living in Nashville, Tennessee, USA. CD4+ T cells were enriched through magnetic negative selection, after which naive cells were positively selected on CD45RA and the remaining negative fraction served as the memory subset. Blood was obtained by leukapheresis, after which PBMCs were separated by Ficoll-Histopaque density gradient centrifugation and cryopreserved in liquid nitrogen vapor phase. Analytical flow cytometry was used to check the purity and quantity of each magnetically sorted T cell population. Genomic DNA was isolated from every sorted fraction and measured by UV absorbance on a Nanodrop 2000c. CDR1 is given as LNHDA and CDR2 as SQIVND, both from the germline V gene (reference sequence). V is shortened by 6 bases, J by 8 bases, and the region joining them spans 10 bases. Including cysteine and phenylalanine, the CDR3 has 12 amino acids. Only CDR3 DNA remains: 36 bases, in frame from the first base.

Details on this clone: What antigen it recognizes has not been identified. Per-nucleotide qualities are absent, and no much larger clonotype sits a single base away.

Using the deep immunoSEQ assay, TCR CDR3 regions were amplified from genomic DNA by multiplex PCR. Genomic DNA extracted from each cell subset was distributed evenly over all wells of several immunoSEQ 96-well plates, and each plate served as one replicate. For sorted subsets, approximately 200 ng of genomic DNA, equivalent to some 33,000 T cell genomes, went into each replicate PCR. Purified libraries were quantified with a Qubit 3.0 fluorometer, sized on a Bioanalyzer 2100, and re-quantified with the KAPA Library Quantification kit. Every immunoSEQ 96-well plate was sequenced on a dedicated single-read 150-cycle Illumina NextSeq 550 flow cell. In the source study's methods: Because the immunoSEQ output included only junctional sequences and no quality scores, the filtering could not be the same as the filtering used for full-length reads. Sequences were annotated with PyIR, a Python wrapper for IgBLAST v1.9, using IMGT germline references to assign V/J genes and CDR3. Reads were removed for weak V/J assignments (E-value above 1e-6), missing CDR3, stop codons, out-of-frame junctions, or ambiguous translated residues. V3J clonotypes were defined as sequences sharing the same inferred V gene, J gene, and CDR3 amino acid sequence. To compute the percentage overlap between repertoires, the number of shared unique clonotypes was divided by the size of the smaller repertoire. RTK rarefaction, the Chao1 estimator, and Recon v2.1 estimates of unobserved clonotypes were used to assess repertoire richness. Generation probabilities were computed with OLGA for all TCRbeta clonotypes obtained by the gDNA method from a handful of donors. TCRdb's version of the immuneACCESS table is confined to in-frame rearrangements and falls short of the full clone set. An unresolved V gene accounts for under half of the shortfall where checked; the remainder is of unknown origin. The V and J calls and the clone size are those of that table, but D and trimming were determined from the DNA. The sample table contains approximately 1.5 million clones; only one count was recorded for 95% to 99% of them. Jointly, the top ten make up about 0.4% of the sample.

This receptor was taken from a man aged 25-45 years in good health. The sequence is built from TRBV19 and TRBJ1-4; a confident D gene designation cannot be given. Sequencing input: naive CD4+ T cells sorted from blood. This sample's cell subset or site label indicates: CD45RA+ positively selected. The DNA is TGTGCCAGTAGCAATGTCGTAGAAAAACTGTTTTTT. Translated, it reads CASSNVVEKLFF.